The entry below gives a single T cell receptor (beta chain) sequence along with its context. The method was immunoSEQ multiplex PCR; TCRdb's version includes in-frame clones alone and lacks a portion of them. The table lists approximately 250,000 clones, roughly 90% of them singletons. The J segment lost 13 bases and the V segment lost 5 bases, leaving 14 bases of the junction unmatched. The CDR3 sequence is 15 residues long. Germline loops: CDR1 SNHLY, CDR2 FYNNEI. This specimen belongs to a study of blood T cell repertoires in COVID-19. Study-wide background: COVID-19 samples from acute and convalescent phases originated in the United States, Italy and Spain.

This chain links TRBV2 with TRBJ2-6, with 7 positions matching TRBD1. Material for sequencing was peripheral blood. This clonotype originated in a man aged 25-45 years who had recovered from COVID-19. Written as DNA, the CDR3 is TGTGCCAGCAGTCCCGGACAGGTTTCCGTTAGAGTCCTGACTTTC. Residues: CASSPGQVSVRVLTF.